This T cell receptor beta chain was recorded in a study of identical twins. There are many counts of this clonotype. TCRdb re-derived calls from the 5' RACE reads in MiXCR, one entry per CDR3 protein. The sample comprises about 240,000 distinct CDR3 sequences, roughly a tenth of which are singletons, and approximately 11% rests with the top ten. The ends lost 5 bases at V and 6 bases at J; junction bases unmatched: 7. The CDR3 contains 14 residues. Germline V gene sequence: CDR1 DFQATT, CDR2 SNEGSKA (reference sequence). The receptor was isolated from a man aged 50-60 years in good health. The specimen sequenced was memory T cells sorted from blood. The chain has TRBV20-1 and TRBJ2-1; 10 positions match TRBD2. CDR3 sequence reads: CSAWTSGNFNEQFF. For the CDR3, the DNA is TGCAGTGCTTGGACTAGCGGAAACTTCAATGAGCAGTTCTTC.